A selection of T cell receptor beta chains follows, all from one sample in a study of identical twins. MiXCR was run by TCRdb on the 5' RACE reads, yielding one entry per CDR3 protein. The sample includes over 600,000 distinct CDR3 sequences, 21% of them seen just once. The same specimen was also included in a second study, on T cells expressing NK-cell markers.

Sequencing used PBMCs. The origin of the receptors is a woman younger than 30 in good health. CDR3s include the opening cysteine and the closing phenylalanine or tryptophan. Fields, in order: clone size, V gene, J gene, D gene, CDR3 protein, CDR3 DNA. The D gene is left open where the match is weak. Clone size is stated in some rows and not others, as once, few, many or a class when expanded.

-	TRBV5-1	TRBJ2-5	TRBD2	CASSLGASGGPEETQYF	TGCGCCAGCAGCTTGGGGGCTAGCGGGGGGCCGGAAGAGACCCAGTACTTC
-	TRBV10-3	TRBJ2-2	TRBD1	CAITGTGGTGELFF	TGTGCCATCACCGGGACAGGGGGGACCGGGGAGCTGTTTTTT
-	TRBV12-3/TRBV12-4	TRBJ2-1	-	CASSLEGQGPYEQFF	TGTGCCAGCAGCTTAGAGGGGCAGGGCCCATATGAGCAGTTCTTC
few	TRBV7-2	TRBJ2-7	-	CASSWLGAETYEQYF	TGTGCCAGCAGCTGGCTTGGGGCAGAAACATACGAGCAGTACTTC
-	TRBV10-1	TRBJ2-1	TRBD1	CASSPTGTGILEQFF	TGCGCCAGCAGTCCCACCGGGACAGGGATATTGGAGCAGTTCTTC
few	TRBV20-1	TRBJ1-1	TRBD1	CSARDGTANTEAFF	TGCAGTGCTAGAGATGGGACAGCTAACACTGAAGCTTTCTTT
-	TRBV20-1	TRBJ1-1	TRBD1	CSALDRREAFF	TGCAGTGCTTTGGACAGGCGTGAAGCTTTCTTT
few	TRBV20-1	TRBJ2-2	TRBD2	CSARIGLAGTGELFF	TGCAGTGCTAGAATTGGGCTAGCGGGCACCGGGGAGCTGTTTTTT
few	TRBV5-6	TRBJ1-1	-	CASSGGFTEAFF	TGTGCCAGCAGCGGAGGGTTCACTGAAGCTTTCTTT
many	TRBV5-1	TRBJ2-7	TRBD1	CASSQLPGQVEQYF	TGCGCCAGCAGCCAATTACCGGGACAGGTCGAGCAGTACTTC
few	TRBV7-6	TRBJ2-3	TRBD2	CASSWTSDTDTQYF	TGTGCCAGCAGCTGGACTAGCGACACAGATACGCAGTATTTT
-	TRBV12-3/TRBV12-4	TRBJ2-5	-	CASTRGLTETQYF	TGTGCCAGCACCAGGGGACTAACGGAGACCCAGTACTTC
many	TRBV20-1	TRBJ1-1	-	CSARSAGRAEAFF	TGCAGTGCTAGATCGGCAGGGAGGGCTGAAGCTTTCTTT
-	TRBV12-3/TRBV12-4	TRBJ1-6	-	CASSVRGVESPLHF	TGTGCCAGCAGCGTGCGGGGGGTAGAATCACCCCTCCACTTT
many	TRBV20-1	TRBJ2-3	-	CSARDPGEGTDTQYF	TGCAGTGCTAGAGATCCAGGGGAAGGCACAGATACGCAGTATTTT
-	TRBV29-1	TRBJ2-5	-	CSVVDPSETQYF	TGCAGCGTTGTTGACCCGTCCGAGACCCAGTACTTC
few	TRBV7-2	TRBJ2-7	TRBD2	CASSLVGTTGGEQYF	TGTGCCAGCAGCTTAGTTGGGACTACGGGGGGCGAGCAGTACTTC
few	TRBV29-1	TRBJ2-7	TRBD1	CSVRPGTGTFGQYF	TGCAGCGTTCGTCCCGGGACAGGGACCTTTGGGCAGTACTTC
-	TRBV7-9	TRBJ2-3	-	CASSFYPEGFTDTQYF	TGTGCCAGCAGCTTTTACCCGGAAGGGTTCACAGATACGCAGTATTTT
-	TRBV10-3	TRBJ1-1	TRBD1	CAISESRGQNTEAFF	TGTGCCATCAGTGAGTCGAGGGGGCAGAACACTGAAGCTTTCTTT
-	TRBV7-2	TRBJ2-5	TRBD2	CASSLSAGGGQETQYF	TGTGCCAGCAGCTTGTCAGCGGGAGGGGGCCAAGAGACCCAGTACTTC
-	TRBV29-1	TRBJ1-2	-	CSVLRPNYGYTF	TGCAGCGTACTAAGACCAAACTATGGCTACACCTTC
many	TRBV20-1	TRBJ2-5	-	CSAQRRIPGPRETQYF	TGCAGTGCTCAAAGGCGGATTCCGGGACCTCGCGAGACCCAGTACTTC
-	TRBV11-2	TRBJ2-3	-	CASSLVGPDLSTDTQYF	TGTGCCAGCAGCTTAGTGGGGCCAGACTTGAGCACAGATACGCAGTATTTT
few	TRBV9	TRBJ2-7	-	CASSGTALPYEQYF	TGTGCCAGCAGCGGGACAGCGCTTCCCTACGAGCAGTACTTC